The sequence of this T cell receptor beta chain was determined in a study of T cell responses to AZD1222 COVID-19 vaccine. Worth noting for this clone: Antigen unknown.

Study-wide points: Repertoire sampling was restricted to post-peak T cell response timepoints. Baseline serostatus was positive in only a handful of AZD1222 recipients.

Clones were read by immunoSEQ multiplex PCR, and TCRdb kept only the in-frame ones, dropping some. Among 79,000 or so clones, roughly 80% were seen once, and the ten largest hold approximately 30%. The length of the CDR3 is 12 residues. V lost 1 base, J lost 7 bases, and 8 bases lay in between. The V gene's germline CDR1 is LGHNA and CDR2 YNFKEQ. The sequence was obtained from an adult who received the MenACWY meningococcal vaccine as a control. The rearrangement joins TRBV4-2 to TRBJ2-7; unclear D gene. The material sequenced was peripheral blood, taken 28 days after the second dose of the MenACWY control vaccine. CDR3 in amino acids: CASSQGPSEQYF. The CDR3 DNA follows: TGTGCCAGCAGCCAAGGGCCATCTGAGCAGTACTTC.